Listed below are T cell receptor beta chains from one sample, sequenced in a study of PD-L1 blockade in urothelial cancer. Sequencing was performed with immunoSEQ multiplex PCR; in TCRdb, only in-frame clones are kept and a portion is missing. The sample records approximately 94,000 clones, over 75% being singletons. This specimen was PBMCs, taken around atezolizumab (anti-PD-L1) treatment. Receptors originate from a man aged 60 to 75 with urothelial cancer. The conserved cysteine and the conserved F or W are not part of the CDR3 here.

CDR3 length: 14
V gene: TRBV11-3
CDR3 protein: ASSLAAISSYNEQF

CDR3 length: 14
V gene: TRBV7-8
CDR3 protein: ASSLAPRTGSYEQY

CDR3 length: 12
V gene: TRBV27
CDR3 protein: ASSSGLAGVEQY

CDR3 length: 17
V gene: TRBV5-6
CDR3 protein: ASSPESASGRANTGELF

CDR3 length: 14
V gene: TRBV5-4
CDR3 protein: ASSLGTTLGHEKLF

CDR3 length: 13
V gene: TRBV18
CDR3 protein: ASSPQQSSNYGYT

CDR3 length: 12
V gene: TRBV27
CDR3 protein: ASSLKPQVGEQF

CDR3 length: 10
V gene: TRBV7-9
CDR3 protein: ASHRAGTEAF

CDR3 length: 14
V gene: TRBV18
CDR3 protein: ASSLNRDMYNSPLH

CDR3 length: 12
V gene: TRBV27
CDR3 protein: ASSLAGRAYEQY

CDR3 length: 10
V gene: TRBV19
CDR3 protein: ASTSSGETQY

CDR3 length: 12
V gene: TRBV5-1
CDR3 protein: ASSQLAGEGEQF

CDR3 length: 14
V gene: TRBV4-2
CDR3 protein: ASSQVQGAPSGEQY

CDR3 length: 13
V gene: TRBV5-1
CDR3 protein: ASSEGTVGNTEAF

CDR3 length: 12
V gene: TRBV5-1
CDR3 protein: ASSSPSRTGELF

CDR3 length: 13
V gene: TRBV5-1
CDR3 protein: ASSPSGGAHYEQY

CDR3 length: 11
V gene: TRBV5-1
CDR3 protein: ASRPGGSYGYT

CDR3 length: 13
V gene: TRBV2
CDR3 protein: ALRGQDRAKNIQY

CDR3 length: 12
V gene: TRBV6-1
CDR3 protein: ASSQTGLNTEAF

CDR3 length: 14
V gene: TRBV6-5
CDR3 protein: ASSWGAGGDTGELF

CDR3 length: 12
V gene: TRBV28
CDR3 protein: ASSLGLAASDQF